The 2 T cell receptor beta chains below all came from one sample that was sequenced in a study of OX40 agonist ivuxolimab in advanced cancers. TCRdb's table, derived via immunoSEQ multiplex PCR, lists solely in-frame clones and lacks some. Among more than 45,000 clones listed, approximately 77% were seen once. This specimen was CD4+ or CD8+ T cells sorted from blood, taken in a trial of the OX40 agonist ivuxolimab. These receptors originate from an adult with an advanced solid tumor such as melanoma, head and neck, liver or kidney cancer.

The CDR3 bases are TGTGCCAGCAGTCTCAGAGGCTTACAGGGGCTTGAAGCTTTCTTT. It encodes CASSLRGLQGLEAFF. The chain recombines TRBV6-1 with TRBJ1-1, with TRBD1 matching over 7 bases. Trimming at V came to 5 bases and at J to 7 bases, leaving 13 bases not matched to a gene. The CDR3 loop spans 15 amino acids. The germline CDR1 and CDR2 sequences are MNHNS and SASEGT.

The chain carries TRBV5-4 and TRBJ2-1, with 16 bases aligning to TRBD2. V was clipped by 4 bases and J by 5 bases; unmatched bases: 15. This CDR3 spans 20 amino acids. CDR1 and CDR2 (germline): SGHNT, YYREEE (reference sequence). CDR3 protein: CASSPRSGTSGRAGNNEQFF. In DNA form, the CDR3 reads TGTGCCAGCAGCCCTAGGTCCGGGACTAGCGGGAGGGCGGGGAACAATGAGCAGTTCTTC.